A selection of T cell receptor beta chains follows, all from one sample in a study of blood T cell repertoires in COVID-19. TCRdb's table, derived via immunoSEQ multiplex PCR, lists solely in-frame clones and lacks some. The sample holds approximately 100,000 clones; nearly 90% are singletons and the top ten take 4.5%. The sequencing sample was made of peripheral blood. Receptors originate from a man in his 70s with acute or convalescent COVID-19. The CDR3 runs from the conserved cysteine through the conserved F or W. Fields, in order: clone size, V gene, J gene, D gene, CDR3 DNA, CDR3 protein. The D gene is left open where the match is weak. Size is stated for part of the rows, as once, few or many counts, or as a class when the clone is expanded.

>once|TRBV9|TRBJ2-2|TRBD1
TGTGCCAGCAGCGTGGGGACAGCGGATATTTTTAGGACCGGGGAGCTGTTTTTT
CASSVGTADIFRTGELFF
>NA|TRBV19|TRBJ1-5|NA
TGTGCCAGTACCCCGACAAGGGGCAGTGATCAGCCCCAGCATTTT
CASTPTRGSDQPQHF
>NA|TRBV5-3|TRBJ2-7|TRBD1
TGTGCCAGAAGCCCACTGTGTTGGGACAGGGGTATAGGGGAGCAGTACTTC
CARSPLCWDRGIGEQYF
>NA|TRBV3-1/TRBV3-2|TRBJ1-6|NA
TGTGCCGTACAGGGAATTAATTCACCCCTCCACTTT
CAVQGINSPLHF
>NA|TRBV11-2|TRBJ2-7|NA
TGTGCCAGCAGCTTACCATCCTACGAGCAGTACTTC
CASSLPSYEQYF
>NA|TRBV11-3|TRBJ2-2|NA
TGTGCCAGCAGCTTATCCACAGGGAGTCGGACCGGGGAGCTGTTTTTT
CASSLSTGSRTGELFF
>NA|TRBV21-1|TRBJ2-7|NA
TGTGCCAGCAGCAATCCCTCCACCGAATCCCGCGCGAACAGGATCGTCGACGAGCAGTACTTC
CASSNPSTESRANRIVDEQYF
>NA|TRBV6-5|TRBJ1-5|NA
TGTGCCACCAGGAAGGAGGGAGGCAATCAGCCCCAGCATTTT
CATRKEGGNQPQHF
>NA|TRBV5-1|TRBJ1-3|TRBD1
TGCGCCAGCAGCTTCGGGACAGGTGGAAACACCATATATTTT
CASSFGTGGNTIYF
>NA|TRBV3-1/TRBV3-2|TRBJ1-5|TRBD1
TGTGCCAGCAGCCTACAGGGGGATCAGCCCCAGCATTTT
CASSLQGDQPQHF
>NA|TRBV27|TRBJ2-5|NA
TGTGCCAGCAGTTTATACGCCAGCCAAGAGACCCAGTACTTC
CASSLYASQETQYF
>NA|TRBV5-1|TRBJ1-1|NA
TGCGCCAGCGCGCCCCTAATGAACACTGAAGCTTTCTTT
CASAPLMNTEAFF
>NA|TRBV12-3/TRBV12-4|TRBJ1-2|NA
TGTGCCAGCAGTCCCAGGACTTCCTATGGCTACACCTTC
CASSPRTSYGYTF
>NA|TRBV27|TRBJ2-7|TRBD1
TGTGCCAGCAGTTTACAGGGGGCGGACGAGCAGTACTTC
CASSLQGADEQYF
>once|TRBV28|TRBJ1-4|TRBD1
TGTGCCGGGCGCGGGACAGGGGATGAAAAACTGTTTTTT
CAGRGTGDEKLFF
>NA|TRBV6-1|TRBJ2-7|NA
TGTGCCAGCAGTGAAACAGGACCCTACGAGCAGTACTTC
CASSETGPYEQYF
>NA|TRBV5-4|TRBJ2-1|TRBD1
TGTGCCAGCAGCTCGGGGGGACAGGGGCTGGATGAGCAGTTCTTC
CASSSGGQGLDEQFF
>NA|TRBV5-1|TRBJ2-2|NA
TGCGCCAGCAGCTTGGAGGGGCGACCTAACACCGGGGAGCTGTTTTTT
CASSLEGRPNTGELFF
>NA|TRBV15|TRBJ1-2|TRBD1
TGTGCCACCAGCAGAGATGCAGGGGGGTATGGCTACACCTTC
CATSRDAGGYGYTF
>NA|TRBV25-1|TRBJ1-2|NA
TGTGCCAGCAGTTCCCGATTGCGGGGCTACACCTTC
CASSSRLRGYTF
>once|TRBV2|TRBJ1-2|TRBD1
TGTGCCCTCAGGACAGGTTTTCGGGATGGCTACACCTTC
CALRTGFRDGYTF
>NA|TRBV5-4|TRBJ1-1|TRBD1
TGTGCCAGCAGCGGGACAGGCATGAACACTGAAGCTTTCTTT
CASSGTGMNTEAFF
>few|TRBV30|TRBJ1-2|TRBD1
TGTGCCTGGAGTCGATTAAGGACAGGGGGTCTCTATGGCTACACCTTC
CAWSRLRTGGLYGYTF
>NA|TRBV28|TRBJ2-7|NA
TGTGCCAGCAGCCACAGGGTAACTTACGAGCAGTACTTC
CASSHRVTYEQYF
>NA|TRBV10-1|TRBJ1-6|NA
TGCGCCAGCAGTCTGAACCCGGATTCACCCCTCCACTTT
CASSLNPDSPLHF
>NA|TRBV19|TRBJ2-2|NA
TGTGCCGGTGCTTCGGGCGGGGAGCTGTTTTTT
CAGASGGELFF
>NA|TRBV29-1|TRBJ1-1|NA
TGCAGCGGTGGGAGGGGAGGGGGAACTGAAGCTTTCTTT
CSGGRGGGTEAFF
>NA|TRBV19|TRBJ1-1|NA
TGTGCCAGTAGTATTAAACGGGAGAACACTGAAGCTTTCTTT
CASSIKRENTEAFF
>NA|TRBV2|TRBJ2-1|NA
TGTGCCAGCGAAGGGGGCGGGGGGTCCGCCTACAATGAGCAGTTCTTC
CASEGGGGSAYNEQFF
>NA|TRBV5-6|TRBJ1-3|TRBD1
TGTGCCAGCAGTACGGACAGGGGGCTGACTGGAAACACCATATATTTT
CASSTDRGLTGNTIYF
>once|TRBV27|TRBJ2-1|NA
TGTGCCAGCAGTTTAGCTTGGGGGGGCCTGTATGAGCAGTTCTTC
CASSLAWGGLYEQFF
>NA|TRBV19|TRBJ1-4|NA
TGTGCCAGTGGGAGAGGGGGAAAACTGTTTTTT
CASGRGGKLFF
>NA|TRBV5-4|TRBJ2-5|TRBD2
TGTGCCAGCACCCCAACCGGGACTAAGGGGGAGACCCAGTACTTC
CASTPTGTKGETQYF
>NA|TRBV12-3/TRBV12-4|TRBJ1-2|NA
TGTGCCAGCAGCGGGGGAAACTATGGCTACACCTTC
CASSGGNYGYTF
>NA|TRBV15|TRBJ1-4|NA
TGTGCCACCAGCAGCCAACAGAAGGCTAATGAAAAACTGTTTTTT
CATSSQQKANEKLFF
>NA|TRBV5-4|TRBJ1-6|NA
TGTGCCAGCAGCTTGCTGACGAACAGGTTAGGGAATTCACCCCTCCACTTT
CASSLLTNRLGNSPLHF
>once|TRBV3-1/TRBV3-2|TRBJ2-5|NA
TGTGCCAGCAGCCAAGCGGGTCACGAGACCCAGTACTTC
CASSQAGHETQYF
>NA|TRBV9|TRBJ2-3|TRBD2
TGTGCCAGCAGCGTAGCAACTAGCGGAACAGATACGCAGTATTTT
CASSVATSGTDTQYF
>NA|TRBV7-2|TRBJ1-3|NA
TGTGCCAGCAGCTTAGGGGGGCAGACCTCTGGAAACACCATATATTTT
CASSLGGQTSGNTIYF
>NA|TRBV9|TRBJ1-2|NA
TGTGCCAGCAGCCACGCCCCGCGAGATAACTATGGCTACACCTTC
CASSHAPRDNYGYTF
>NA|TRBV2|TRBJ1-6|NA
TGTGCCACCAAGGGGGGGGGATATTCACCCCTCCACTTT
CATKGGGYSPLHF
>once|TRBV3-1/TRBV3-2|TRBJ1-3|NA
TGTGCCAGCAGCCAAGTCTCGGGAAACACCATATATTTT
CASSQVSGNTIYF
>NA|TRBV9|TRBJ1-5|TRBD1
TGTGCCAGCAGCCCCAGGGGGCGGGGAGAGCCCCAGCATTTT
CASSPRGRGEPQHF
>NA|TRBV5-1|TRBJ2-5|NA
TGCGCCAGCTCTGTACTCTCCGGGCCAGGGGAGACCCAGTACTTC
CASSVLSGPGETQYF
>once|TRBV6-1|TRBJ1-3|NA
TGTGCCAGCAGTGAAAGTAACAGCTACTCCTCTGGAAACACCATATATTTT
CASSESNSYSSGNTIYF
>NA|TRBV9|TRBJ2-2|TRBD2
TGTGCCAGCAGCGTAGCTGAGCGGGGAAACACCGGGGAGCTGTTTTTT
CASSVAERGNTGELFF
>NA|TRBV7-9|TRBJ1-1|TRBD1
TGTGCCAGCAGCACCGGGACAGGGACTGAAGCTTTCTTT
CASSTGTGTEAFF
>once|TRBV6-4|TRBJ1-2|NA
TGTGCCAGCAGTGACTCGGGCTTTTCCGATGGCTACACCTTC
CASSDSGFSDGYTF
>few|TRBV18|TRBJ2-3|NA
TGTGCCAGCTCACTGGTGACAGGCAAAGATACGCAGTATTTT
CASSLVTGKDTQYF
>NA|TRBV2|TRBJ1-2|NA
TGTGCCAGCAGTGAAGGACAGGAGCAAGGCTACACCTTC
CASSEGQEQGYTF
>NA|TRBV6-1|TRBJ2-6|TRBD1
TGTGCCAGCAGTGACTTGGGACAGTTTGGGGCCAACGTCCTGACTTTC
CASSDLGQFGANVLTF
>once|TRBV2|TRBJ1-2|NA
TGTGCCAGCAGAGGCGGACTAAACTATGGCTACACCTTC
CASRGGLNYGYTF
>NA|TRBV20-1|TRBJ1-2|NA
TGCAGTGCTAGTTTGGGGGGGCGTTATGGCTACACCTTC
CSASLGGRYGYTF
>NA|TRBV7-2|TRBJ1-3|NA
TGTGCCAGCAGCTTAAACAGTCTCTCTGGAAACACCATATATTTT
CASSLNSLSGNTIYF
>NA|TRBV5-1|TRBJ1-6|TRBD1
TGCGCCAGCAGGGCCGGAGACACAGGGGGTAATTCACCCCTCCACTTT
CASRAGDTGGNSPLHF
>NA|TRBV11-2|TRBJ1-2|TRBD1
TGTGCCAGCAGCACGGACAGGGGCAACTATGGCTACACCTTC
CASSTDRGNYGYTF
>NA|TRBV7-8|TRBJ1-1|NA
TGTGCCAGCAGCCCCCTCCCGGGAAATGGTGGTATGACTGAAGCTTTCTTT
CASSPLPGNGGMTEAFF